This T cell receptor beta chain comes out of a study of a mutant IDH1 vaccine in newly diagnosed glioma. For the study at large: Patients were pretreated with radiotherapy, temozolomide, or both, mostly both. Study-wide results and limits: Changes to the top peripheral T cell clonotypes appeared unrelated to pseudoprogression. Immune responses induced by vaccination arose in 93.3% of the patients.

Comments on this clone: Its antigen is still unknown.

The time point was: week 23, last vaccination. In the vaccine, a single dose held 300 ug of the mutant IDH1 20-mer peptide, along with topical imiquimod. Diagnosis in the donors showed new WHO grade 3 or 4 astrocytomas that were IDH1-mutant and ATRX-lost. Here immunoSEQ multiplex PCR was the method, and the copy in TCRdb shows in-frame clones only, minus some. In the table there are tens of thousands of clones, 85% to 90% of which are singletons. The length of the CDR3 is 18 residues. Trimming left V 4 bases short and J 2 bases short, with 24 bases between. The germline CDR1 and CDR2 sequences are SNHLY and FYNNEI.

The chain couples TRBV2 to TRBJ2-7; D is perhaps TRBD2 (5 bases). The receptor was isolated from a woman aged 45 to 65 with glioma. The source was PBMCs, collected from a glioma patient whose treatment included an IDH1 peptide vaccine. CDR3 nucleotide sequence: TGTGCCAGCAGTGGGTTCGGGTACCGAGTACTACTAGCCTACGAGCAGTACTTC. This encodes CASSGFGYRVLLAYEQYF.